This T cell receptor (beta chain) was sequenced in a study of a mutant IDH1 vaccine in newly diagnosed glioma listed by TCRdb under 2021. Study-level background: Vaccination began 4-6 weeks after radiotherapy alone, or alongside temozolomide cycles in the chemotherapy-containing groups. Of the 30 to 35 treated patients, about 62% were male and approximately 38% were female, and a mean age of roughly 37 years was recorded. Prior to enrollment, patients had been given standard therapy consisting of radiotherapy alone, temozolomide alone, or radiochemotherapy with temozolomide, with the combination given to most patients. The week-35 safety follow-up took place at visit V12, and the week-47 end of study took place at visit V13. Six visits were used for peripheral blood collection: V03 (baseline), V05, V07, V10, V12 and V13. Longitudinal TCRB deep sequencing was done for some 26 treated patients, wherever samples were available for exploratory analyses.

The time point label, as the study defines it: week 47, end of study. Each vaccine dose, consisting of 300 ug of a 20-mer mutant IDH1 peptide in Montanide, was administered subcutaneously with topical imiquimod. Eight vaccinations were administered to patients in weeks 1, 3, 5, 7, 11, 15, 19 and 23, corresponding to visits V03 through V10. Donors had newly diagnosed WHO grade 3 or 4 IDH1-mutant astrocytomas with loss of nuclear ATRX. The samples were drawn from NOA16, a multicentre, single-arm, open-label phase I trial in Germany that tested a mutant IDH1 peptide vaccine in humans for the first time. The DNeasy Blood and Tissue Kit was used to extract genomic DNA from EDTA blood for TCRB sequencing. This clone showed up just a few times. Its specific antigen is unknown. There are no base qualities to consult, and no much larger clone falls within one base. Via the germline V gene, CDR1 is WSHSY and CDR2 SAAADI. V and J are trimmed by 7 bases and 3 bases, and the gene matches miss 6 bases of the junction. Inclusive of the bounding cysteine and phenylalanine, the CDR3 is 14 residues long. Only the CDR3 DNA stays, 42 bases, in frame from base 1.

The investigation overall reported the following: No apparent relationship was observed between pseudoprogression and alterations in the top peripheral T cell clonotypes detected by TCRB sequencing. Across multiple MHC alleles, vaccine-induced immune responses were seen in 90% to 95% of patients. The authors noted that analyses of patient blood samples could not be reproduced because of sample limitations. Availability determined which PBMC samples were chosen for TCRB deep sequencing.

Library preparation employed the immunoSEQ multiplex PCR assay. The hsTCRB Kit was used according to the manufacturer's protocol to amplify rearranged TCR beta chain sequences. TCRB libraries were sequenced on an Illumina MiSeq. Regarding the original processing steps: The proprietary platform of the kit vendor was used for demultiplexing, trimming and gene mapping. Held by TCRdb, this immuneACCESS table contains in-frame sequences only and omits some clones. Under half of the omission traces to an unresolved V gene where checked; the cause of the rest is unknown. The V and J calls and the clone size are those of that table, but D and trimming were determined from the DNA. The sample profile shows more than 30,000 clones; 80% to 85% of them were found once. The ten largest account for around 29% of the sample.

The sequence is built from TRBV10-2 and TRBJ2-1; TRBD2 lines up with 7 middle nucleotides. This TCR was sampled from a man aged 30 to 39 with glioma. The sample consisted of PBMCs, taken from a glioma patient whose treatment included an IDH1 peptide vaccine. The CDR3: CASTTSEYYNEQFF. The DNA sequence is given as TGCGCCAGCACCACTAGCGAGTACTACAATGAGCAGTTCTTC.